These 9 T cell receptor beta chains were sequenced from one sample in a study of OX40 agonist ivuxolimab in advanced cancers. Library prep was done by the immunoSEQ multiplex PCR assay. Here the immuneACCESS table is served through TCRdb, limited to in-frame sequences with V and J called. Missing clones are a known gap in these copies; in checked studies unresolved V genes cover under half, and the rest lacks a known reason. The sample records around 34,000 clones, about 86% of which are singletons. The ten most abundant clones make up about 1.3% of the sample. Source: CD4+ or CD8+ T cells sorted from blood, taken in a trial of the OX40 agonist ivuxolimab. These receptor sequences come from an adult with an advanced solid tumor such as melanoma, head and neck, liver or kidney cancer.

CDR3 sequence reads: CASSVSLMNTEAFF. The DNA for the CDR3 is TGTGCCAGCAGTGTCAGTTTAATGAACACTGAAGCTTTCTTT. This chain joins TRBV11-2 and TRBJ1-1, with unresolved D. Germline V gives CDR1 SGHAT, CDR2 FQNNGV. The CDR3 length is 14 residues. Trimming removed 6 bases from V and 0 bases from J, with 11 bases in between.

A few counts support this clone. The chain combines TRBV6-1 with TRBJ1-5, with TRBD1 as a possible D gene (5 bases). V lost 4 bases and J 5 bases, leaving 15 bases between the germline ends. The CDR3 contains 15 residues. From germline, CDR1 is MNHNS and CDR2 SASEGT. CDR3 nucleotides: TGTGCCAGCAGTGCTAACCCTAGAGGGGATCAGCCCCAGCATTTT. Translation: CASSANPRGDQPQHF.

Concerning this clone itself: The same CDR3 arises from other DNA sequences in this sample as well. The V call is TRBV6-1, the J call TRBJ1-5; D is possibly TRBD1 (5 bases). The CDR3 is made up of 13 amino acids. Per germline, CDR1 MNHNS and CDR2 SASEGT. V lost 4 bases to trimming and J lost 1 base, with 5 bases between them. The CDR3 here is CASSGTSNQPQHF. DNA of the CDR3: TGTGCCAGCAGTGGGACAAGCAATCAGCCCCAGCATTTT.

The chain recombines TRBV23-1 with TRBJ1-5, with D possibly being TRBD1 (5 bases). TRBV23-1 qualifies as an ORF whose function is uncertain. The CDR3 loop spans 19 amino acids. V was clipped by 5 bases and J by 3 bases, with 26 bases between them. This CDR3 is CASSYPLNGGIRPNQPQHF. The CDR3 DNA reads TGCGCCAGCAGTTATCCTTTAAATGGGGGTATCCGCCCCAATCAGCCCCAGCATTTT.

The V and J genes are TRBV29-1 and TRBJ1-2; D might be TRBD1 (6 bases). The CDR3 extends over 14 amino acids. The germline CDR1 and CDR2 sequences are SQVTM and ANQGSEA. Trimming removed 4 bases at V and 1 base at J, with 13 bases between. The CDR3 loop is CSVGERDINYGYTF. The CDR3 nucleotides are TGCAGCGTTGGAGAGCGGGACATTAACTATGGCTACACCTTC.

The chain combines TRBV29-1 with TRBJ1-1; D not resolved. Trimming took off 8 bases at V and 1 base at J, with 14 bases between the two ends. Germline-derived CDR1 and CDR2 are SQVTM and ANQGSEA. The CDR3 is made up of 13 amino acids. The CDR3 here is CSFVRSANTEAFF. The CDR3 DNA sequence: TGCAGCTTCGTTAGGTCAGCGAACACTGAAGCTTTCTTT.

The chain couples TRBV6-5 to TRBJ2-5; a possible D gene is TRBD1 (7 bases). Per germline, CDR1 MNHEY and CDR2 SVGAGI. The CDR3 consists of 13 residues. Trimming took off 6 bases at V and 5 bases at J, with 13 bases between the two ends. CDR3 loop: CASRLTGRETQYF. The CDR3 region has the DNA TGTGCCAGCAGACTGACAGGGAGGGAGACCCAGTACTTC.

This chain links TRBV11-2 with TRBJ1-4; 8 positions match TRBD1. CDR1 SGHAT and CDR2 FQNNGV come from the germline V gene. The CDR3 covers 16 residues. V shed 2 bases, J shed 3 bases, and the junction held 5 bases outside the gene matches. The CDR3 region is CASSLLGQGANEKLFF. CDR3 sequence (DNA): TGTGCCAGCAGCTTACTTGGACAGGGCGCTAATGAAAAACTGTTTTTT.

This chain connects TRBV5-3 to TRBJ2-2, with 10 bases fitting TRBD2. TRBV5-3 is known as an ORF, though its function is uncertain. The CDR3 runs to 18 residues. With V trimmed by 9 bases and J by 1 base, 15 bases remained unmatched. CDR3 loop: CATPPAASSGRNTGELFF. The CDR3 coding sequence is TGTGCCACCCCTCCTGCCGCTTCTAGCGGGAGGAACACCGGGGAGCTGTTTTTT.